The present T cell receptor (beta chain) was sequenced within a study of Graves' ophthalmopathy and Graves' hyperthyroidism. In the study overall: Stable hyperthyroidism was defined by absence of ophthalmopathy within 18 months of follow-up.

RNA transcripts were the source from which TCR beta CDR3 regions were amplified. An opening RT-PCR round employed HTBI primers and preceded a second-round multiplex PCR. TCRdb itself ran the multiplex PCR reads through MiXCR, one entry per CDR3 protein. The sample contains 560,000 or so distinct CDR3 sequences, roughly 39% of which appear only once. Study findings and constraints: Most thyroid clonotypes with frequency above 0.001 were detected in blood too.

Trimming cost V 5 bases and J 5 bases; bases outside gene matches: 8. The length of the CDR3 is 14 residues. Germline CDR1 is SEHNR and CDR2 is FQNEAQ (reference sequence). Ages of hyperthyroidism patients ran from 18 to 65, and their diagnoses were new, under 2 months' duration. On this clonotype: Its cognate antigen is unknown.

Sequenced: peripheral blood or thyroid tissue (not recorded which). The receptor was isolated from an adult man with Graves' hyperthyroidism. This sequence joins TRBV7-9 and TRBJ2-7; 8 bases align to TRBD2. The CDR3 DNA sequence: TGTGCCAGCAGCGTCACCCCGGGGGGGGACGAGCAGTACTTC. Translated: CASSVTPGGDEQYF. Full variable domain (missing parts from reference TRBV7-9 and TRBJ2-7): DTGVSQNPRHKITKRGQNVTFRCDPISEHNRLYWYRQTLGQGPEFLTYFQNEAQLEKSRLLSDRFSAERPKGSFSTLEIQRTEQGDSAMYLCASSVTPGGDEQYFGPGTRLTVT.